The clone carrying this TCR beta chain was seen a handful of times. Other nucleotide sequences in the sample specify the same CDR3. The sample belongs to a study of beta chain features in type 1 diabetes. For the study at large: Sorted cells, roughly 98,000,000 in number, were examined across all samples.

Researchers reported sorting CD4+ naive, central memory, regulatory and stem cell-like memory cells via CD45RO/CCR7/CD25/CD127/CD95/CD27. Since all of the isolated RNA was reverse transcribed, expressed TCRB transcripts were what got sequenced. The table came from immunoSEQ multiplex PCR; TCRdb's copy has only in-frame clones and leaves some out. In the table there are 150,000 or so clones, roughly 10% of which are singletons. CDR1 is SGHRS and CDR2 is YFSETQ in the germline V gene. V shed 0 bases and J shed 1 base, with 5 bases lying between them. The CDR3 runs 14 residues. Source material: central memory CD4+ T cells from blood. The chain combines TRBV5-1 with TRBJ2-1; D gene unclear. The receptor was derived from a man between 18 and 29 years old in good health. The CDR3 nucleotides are TGCGCCAGCAGCTTGGGGCAGTCCTACAATGAGCAGTTCTTC. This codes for CASSLGQSYNEQFF.